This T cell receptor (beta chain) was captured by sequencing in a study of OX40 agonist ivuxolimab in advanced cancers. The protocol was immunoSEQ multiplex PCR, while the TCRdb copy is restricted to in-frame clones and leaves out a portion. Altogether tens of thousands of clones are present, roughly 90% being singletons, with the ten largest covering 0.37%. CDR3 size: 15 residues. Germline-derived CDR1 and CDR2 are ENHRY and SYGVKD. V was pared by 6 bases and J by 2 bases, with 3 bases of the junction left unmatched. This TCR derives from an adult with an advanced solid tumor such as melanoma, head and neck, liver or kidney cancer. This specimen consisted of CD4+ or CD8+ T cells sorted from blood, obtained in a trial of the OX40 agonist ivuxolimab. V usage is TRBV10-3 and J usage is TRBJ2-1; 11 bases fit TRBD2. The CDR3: CAISDSGGAYNEQFF. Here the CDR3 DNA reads TGTGCCATCAGCGATAGCGGGGGGGCCTACAATGAGCAGTTCTTC.